The rows below give T cell receptor beta chains drawn from one sample of a study of identical twins. TCRdb processed the 5' RACE reads anew with MiXCR; each CDR3 protein has one entry. Among under 350,000 distinct CDR3 sequences listed, roughly 9.7% were seen once. The same data also went into a second study, on yellow fever vaccine responses in identical twins.

Sample: CD8+ T cells sorted from blood. The source of these receptors is a woman younger than 30 in good health. Both conserved end residues are part of each CDR3. The order of the fields is J gene, V gene, D gene, clone size, CDR3 DNA, CDR3 protein. A D gene is named only where the DNA matches it firmly. The size of a clone is reported for some rows only, either as once, few or many, or as a class for expanded clones.

J gene: TRBJ2-7; V gene: TRBV5-6; D gene: .; clone size: .; CDR3 DNA: TGTGCCAGCAGCTTGCAACCCGATAACTACGAGCAGTACTTC; CDR3 protein: CASSLQPDNYEQYF
J gene: TRBJ2-7; V gene: TRBV27; D gene: TRBD1; clone size: few; CDR3 DNA: TGTGCCAGCAGTTTATCGACAGGGGTCGAGCAGTACTTC; CDR3 protein: CASSLSTGVEQYF
J gene: TRBJ2-1; V gene: TRBV11-1; D gene: .; clone size: many; CDR3 DNA: TGTGCCAGCAGCATGACCCCGGGTCTGGGACTTACGGATCGCGATGAGCAGTTCTTC; CDR3 protein: CASSMTPGLGLTDRDEQFF
J gene: TRBJ2-7; V gene: TRBV28; D gene: TRBD2; clone size: many; CDR3 DNA: TGTGCCAGCAGTTTTATGAGCGGGAGTGACGAGCAGTACTTC; CDR3 protein: CASSFMSGSDEQYF
J gene: TRBJ2-5; V gene: TRBV6-2/TRBV6-3; D gene: TRBD2; clone size: few; CDR3 DNA: TGTGCCAGCAGTTACATATCCACTAGCGGGAGGGCCGAAGAGACCCAGTACTTC; CDR3 protein: CASSYISTSGRAEETQYF
J gene: TRBJ2-1; V gene: TRBV29-1; D gene: .; clone size: .; CDR3 DNA: TGCAGCGTGGGACTGGAGCAGTTCTTC; CDR3 protein: CSVGLEQFF
J gene: TRBJ2-5; V gene: TRBV9; D gene: TRBD2; clone size: .; CDR3 DNA: TGTGCCAGCAGCTCATATTTAGCGGGGGGGCCAGGGGTTCCCAAAGAGACCCAGTACTTC; CDR3 protein: CASSSYLAGGPGVPKETQYF
J gene: TRBJ2-3; V gene: TRBV28; D gene: TRBD2; clone size: many; CDR3 DNA: TGTGCCAGCACCCTTTATCCGGGGGGAAACACAGATACGCAGTATTTT; CDR3 protein: CASTLYPGGNTDTQYF
J gene: TRBJ1-6; V gene: TRBV10-2; D gene: TRBD1; clone size: few; CDR3 DNA: TGCGCCAGCAGTGGGGACAGGGGAAATTCACCCCTCCACTTT; CDR3 protein: CASSGDRGNSPLHF
J gene: TRBJ2-1; V gene: TRBV7-7; D gene: TRBD1; clone size: many; CDR3 DNA: TGTGCTAGCAGCTTAGGGACAGGGGTCTACAATGAGCAGTTCTTC; CDR3 protein: CASSLGTGVYNEQFF
J gene: TRBJ2-1; V gene: TRBV7-9; D gene: TRBD1; clone size: few; CDR3 DNA: TGTGCCAGCAGCTTATTTGGACAGGGTGCGGTCAATGAGCAGTTCTTC; CDR3 protein: CASSLFGQGAVNEQFF
J gene: TRBJ2-3; V gene: TRBV24-1; D gene: .; clone size: many; CDR3 DNA: TGTGCCACCAGTGAAGTGGGGACCACAGATACGCAGTATTTT; CDR3 protein: CATSEVGTTDTQYF
J gene: TRBJ2-5; V gene: TRBV19; D gene: TRBD1; clone size: .; CDR3 DNA: TGTGCCAGTAGGGGACAGCACCAAGAGACCCAGTACTTC; CDR3 protein: CASRGQHQETQYF
J gene: TRBJ2-1; V gene: TRBV20-1; D gene: TRBD2; clone size: .; CDR3 DNA: TGCAGTGCTAGGGTCAAGCGGGGGAGCTACAATGAGCAGTTCTTC; CDR3 protein: CSARVKRGSYNEQFF
J gene: TRBJ1-5; V gene: TRBV19; D gene: .; clone size: few; CDR3 DNA: TGTGCCAGTAGAACAGCCTCTAATTGGAATCAGCCCCAGCATTTT; CDR3 protein: CASRTASNWNQPQHF
J gene: TRBJ2-3; V gene: TRBV4-2; D gene: .; clone size: few; CDR3 DNA: TGTGCCAGCAGCCAAGAATTCGGTCAGGGCACAGATACGCAGTATTTT; CDR3 protein: CASSQEFGQGTDTQYF
J gene: TRBJ2-7; V gene: TRBV5-1; D gene: .; clone size: few; CDR3 DNA: TGCGCCAGCAGACCGTGGGAGACAGACTACGAGCAGTACTTC; CDR3 protein: CASRPWETDYEQYF
J gene: TRBJ2-1; V gene: TRBV7-6; D gene: TRBD1; clone size: few; CDR3 DNA: TGTGCCAGCAGCCAATACAGGGACAGCTCCTACAATGAGCAGTTCTTC; CDR3 protein: CASSQYRDSSYNEQFF
J gene: TRBJ2-5; V gene: TRBV3-1; D gene: .; clone size: many; CDR3 DNA: TGTGCCAGCAGCCAAGTAGATCAAGAGACCCAGTACTTC; CDR3 protein: CASSQVDQETQYF
J gene: TRBJ2-7; V gene: TRBV4-3; D gene: .; clone size: .; CDR3 DNA: TGCGCCAGCAGCCAAGAGGTCTCCTACGAGCAGTACTTC; CDR3 protein: CASSQEVSYEQYF
J gene: TRBJ2-5; V gene: TRBV29-1; D gene: TRBD2; clone size: many; CDR3 DNA: TGCAGCTTTCGACTAGCGTGGGAGACCCAGTACTTC; CDR3 protein: CSFRLAWETQYF
J gene: TRBJ2-3; V gene: TRBV20-1; D gene: .; clone size: few; CDR3 DNA: TGCAGTGCTAAACTAATGGAGGGGGCCCTCACAGATACGCAGTATTTT; CDR3 protein: CSAKLMEGALTDTQYF
J gene: TRBJ2-7; V gene: TRBV20-1; D gene: .; clone size: many; CDR3 DNA: TGCAGTGCTGACTCCGACCTGAACTACGAGCAGTACTTC; CDR3 protein: CSADSDLNYEQYF
J gene: TRBJ2-7; V gene: TRBV18; D gene: TRBD2; clone size: .; CDR3 DNA: TGTGCCAGCTCAGCCAGCGGGAGCTCCTACGAGCAGTACTTC; CDR3 protein: CASSASGSSYEQYF
J gene: TRBJ2-7; V gene: TRBV28; D gene: TRBD1; clone size: .; CDR3 DNA: TGTGCCAGCAGTTTGGACAGGGTAGGCAGCGAGCAGTACTTC; CDR3 protein: CASSLDRVGSEQYF
J gene: TRBJ2-5; V gene: TRBV27; D gene: .; clone size: many; CDR3 DNA: TGTGCCACCCAGGGGGGTTTGACGGGGGGACGAGAGACCCAGTACTTC; CDR3 protein: CATQGGLTGGRETQYF
J gene: TRBJ2-5; V gene: TRBV4-2; D gene: .; clone size: many; CDR3 DNA: TGTGCCAGCAGCCAAGATTCCTCGGAGACCCAGTACTTC; CDR3 protein: CASSQDSSETQYF
J gene: TRBJ2-2; V gene: TRBV4-3; D gene: .; clone size: many; CDR3 DNA: TGCGCCAGCAGCCAAGCCTGGAGGGGGCAGGTTAACACCGGGGAGCTGTTTTTT; CDR3 protein: CASSQAWRGQVNTGELFF
J gene: TRBJ2-1; V gene: TRBV7-7; D gene: TRBD2; clone size: few; CDR3 DNA: TGTGCTAGCAGCTTAAATCCAGGACTAGCGGGAGCGAATGAGCAGTTCTTC; CDR3 protein: CASSLNPGLAGANEQFF
J gene: TRBJ1-4; V gene: TRBV7-8; D gene: .; clone size: few; CDR3 DNA: TGTGCCAGCAGCTTACGGGGTTCGGCTAATGAAAAACTGTTTTTT; CDR3 protein: CASSLRGSANEKLFF
J gene: TRBJ2-5; V gene: TRBV2; D gene: TRBD2; clone size: once; CDR3 DNA: TGTGCCAGCATAGCGGGTTCTTGTACTAGCGGAGTCCAAGAGACCCAGTACTTC; CDR3 protein: CASIAGSCTSGVQETQYF
J gene: TRBJ1-6; V gene: TRBV2; D gene: TRBD1; clone size: .; CDR3 DNA: TGTGCCAGCAATAACCGGGACAGGGTCTTTCCCCTCCACTTT; CDR3 protein: CASNNRDRVFPLHF
J gene: TRBJ1-2; V gene: TRBV7-9; D gene: .; clone size: few; CDR3 DNA: TGTGCCAGCAGCTTTGAAGAGATTCCTGGCTACACCTTC; CDR3 protein: CASSFEEIPGYTF
J gene: TRBJ1-1; V gene: TRBV27; D gene: .; clone size: many; CDR3 DNA: TGTGCCAGCAGTTCCTTACAGGGAATGAACACTGAAGCTTTCTTT; CDR3 protein: CASSSLQGMNTEAFF
J gene: TRBJ2-5; V gene: TRBV6-5; D gene: TRBD1; clone size: .; CDR3 DNA: TGTGCCAGCAGTTTAGACGGGACAGTTCAAGAGACCCAGTACTTC; CDR3 protein: CASSLDGTVQETQYF
J gene: TRBJ2-7; V gene: TRBV3-1; D gene: .; clone size: few; CDR3 DNA: TGTGCCAGCAGCCAAGAGGGGGTTGTCACCTACGAGCAGTACTTC; CDR3 protein: CASSQEGVVTYEQYF
J gene: TRBJ2-1; V gene: TRBV19; D gene: TRBD2; clone size: .; CDR3 DNA: TGTGCCAGTCGCTTTAGCGGGGGGCCCGGCGTAGAGCAGTTCTTC; CDR3 protein: CASRFSGGPGVEQFF
J gene: TRBJ2-7; V gene: TRBV2; D gene: .; clone size: .; CDR3 DNA: TGTGCCAGCAGTGACAGACTAAACCCCTACGAGCAGTACTTC; CDR3 protein: CASSDRLNPYEQYF
J gene: TRBJ2-7; V gene: TRBV6-5; D gene: .; clone size: .; CDR3 DNA: TGTGCCAGCAGTTACACCGGGCCCTCCTACGAGCAGTACTTC; CDR3 protein: CASSYTGPSYEQYF
J gene: TRBJ2-3; V gene: TRBV7-8; D gene: .; clone size: .; CDR3 DNA: TGTGCCAGCAGCTTAGCGTGGGAGGACCCCACCCCCACAGATACGCAGTATTTT; CDR3 protein: CASSLAWEDPTPTDTQYF
J gene: TRBJ2-2; V gene: TRBV18; D gene: TRBD1; clone size: many; CDR3 DNA: TGTGCCAGCTCACCACAGGGGGCGGAGCTGTTTTTT; CDR3 protein: CASSPQGAELFF
J gene: TRBJ2-7; V gene: TRBV4-3; D gene: .; clone size: many; CDR3 DNA: TGCGCCAGCAGCCAAGTTGTGGGAGGAACCTACGAGCAATACTTC; CDR3 protein: CASSQVVGGTYEQYF
J gene: TRBJ2-6; V gene: TRBV12-3/TRBV12-4; D gene: .; clone size: many; CDR3 DNA: TGTGCCAGCAGTTTTGGGGGATTCGGGGCCAACGTCCTGACTTTC; CDR3 protein: CASSFGGFGANVLTF
J gene: TRBJ1-2; V gene: TRBV4-3; D gene: TRBD1; clone size: many; CDR3 DNA: TGCGCCAGCAGCCAAGCTCTTTATTTCGGGACAGGGGTCTCAAACTATGGCTACACCTTC; CDR3 protein: CASSQALYFGTGVSNYGYTF
J gene: TRBJ2-7; V gene: TRBV3-1; D gene: TRBD1; clone size: .; CDR3 DNA: TGTGCCAGCAGCCCCAGAATTGACAGGGCTTTCTACGAGCAGTACTTC; CDR3 protein: CASSPRIDRAFYEQYF
J gene: TRBJ1-2; V gene: TRBV30; D gene: .; clone size: .; CDR3 DNA: TGTGCCTGGAGACCAATGGGGTTGGATGGCTACACCTTC; CDR3 protein: CAWRPMGLDGYTF
J gene: TRBJ2-5; V gene: TRBV29-1; D gene: TRBD1; clone size: many; CDR3 DNA: TGCAGCGTCGACGGGACAGAGACCCAGGGGGAGACCCAGTACTTC; CDR3 protein: CSVDGTETQGETQYF
J gene: TRBJ2-5; V gene: TRBV15; D gene: .; clone size: many; CDR3 DNA: TGTGCCACCAGCAGAGATCAAGAGGTAGAGACCCAGTACTTC; CDR3 protein: CATSRDQEVETQYF
J gene: TRBJ2-7; V gene: TRBV4-1; D gene: TRBD2; clone size: .; CDR3 DNA: TGCGCCAGCAGGCGGGGACTAGCGGGACGCTACGAGCAGTACTTC; CDR3 protein: CASRRGLAGRYEQYF
J gene: TRBJ2-4; V gene: TRBV5-1; D gene: .; clone size: few; CDR3 DNA: TGCGCCAGCAGCTTGGATAGGAGTAAAAACATTCAGTACTTC; CDR3 protein: CASSLDRSKNIQYF
J gene: TRBJ2-1; V gene: TRBV29-1; D gene: TRBD1; clone size: few; CDR3 DNA: TGCAGCTCACTGGGTGGACAGGGGAGCGCTCTCTACAATGAGCAGTTCTTC; CDR3 protein: CSSLGGQGSALYNEQFF
J gene: TRBJ1-2; V gene: TRBV7-8; D gene: .; clone size: many; CDR3 DNA: TGTGCCAGCAGCTTAAGATCCCAGGGAGGGGCATTCTATGGCTACACCTTC; CDR3 protein: CASSLRSQGGAFYGYTF
J gene: TRBJ2-7; V gene: TRBV29-1; D gene: .; clone size: many; CDR3 DNA: TGCAGCGTTGAAAGGGGTTCCTACGAGCAGTACTTC; CDR3 protein: CSVERGSYEQYF
J gene: TRBJ2-7; V gene: TRBV25-1; D gene: .; clone size: .; CDR3 DNA: TGTGCCAGCAGTGAATCCGAGGCCGTGTATGCTGACGAGCAGTACTTC; CDR3 protein: CASSESEAVYADEQYF